A single sample is the source of the 18 T cell receptor beta chains below, sequenced in a study of blood T cell repertoires in COVID-19. The assay was immunoSEQ multiplex PCR, and TCRdb's table has in-frame clones only and misses some. The data show about 220,000 clones, approximately 84% seen once. The sequencing input was peripheral blood. The receptor set was obtained from a man aged 50 to 60 who had recovered from COVID-19.

This clone was counted between two and nine times. This sequence joins TRBV28 and TRBJ1-2, with TRBD1 matching 7 bases. CDR3 length equals 14 residues. CDR1 is MDHEN and CDR2 is SYDVKM in the germline V gene. V lost 10 bases, J lost 8 bases, and 16 bases stayed unmatched. The chain's CDR3 is CATLEGGSSRGYTF. CDR3 DNA: TGTGCCACCCTCGAAGGGGGCTCGTCGCGAGGCTACACCTTC.

This chain uses TRBV29-1 with TRBJ2-3; 12 bases agree with TRBD2. Trimming removed 7 bases from V and 6 bases from J; junction bases left unmatched: 17. Looked up from germline, CDR1 is SQVTM and CDR2 is ANQGSEA. This CDR3 is built from 17 residues. This chain's CDR3 is CSADLMTSGRIMDTQYF. The DNA for the CDR3 is TGCAGCGCAGATCTTATGACTAGCGGGAGAATAATGGATACGCAGTATTTT.

The chain links TRBV12-5 to TRBJ2-1; no clear D. Germline V lookup: CDR1 LGHNT, CDR2 FRNRAP. This CDR3 comprises 12 residues. The V end lost 6 bases, the J end lost 8 bases, and 11 bases lay between the germline ends. The CDR3 DNA is TGTGCTAGTGGCCGCCGACGGGATGAGCAGTTCTTC. Its translation is CASGRRRDEQFF.

The chain combines TRBV6-6 with TRBJ2-3, with 7 bases fitting TRBD1. The germline CDR1 and CDR2 sequences are MNHNY and SVGAGI (reference sequence). The CDR3 extends over 14 amino acids. V dropped 7 bases and J dropped 1; count of bases not matched to a gene: 5. CDR3 residues: CASNDREGTDTQYF. The CDR3 nucleotides read TGTGCCAGCAATGACAGGGAAGGCACAGATACGCAGTATTTT.

V gene TRBV28 combines with J gene TRBJ1-2, with unresolved D. This CDR3 is built from 14 residues. The germline CDR1 and CDR2 sequences are MDHEN and SYDVKM. Trimming removed 6 bases from V and 7 bases from J, with 18 bases in between. In nucleotides, the CDR3 is TGTGCCAGCAGAGCCACGGGATCCTATGGTGGCTACACCTTC. Encoded protein: CASRATGSYGGYTF.

The chain uses TRBV6-6 and TRBJ2-1, with 14 bases that match TRBD2. CDR3 size: 16 residues. Trimming cost V 4 bases and J 6 bases; bases outside gene matches: 5. From germline, CDR1 is MNHNY and CDR2 SVGAGI (reference sequence). The chain's CDR3 is CASSWTSGGSGNEQFF. CDR3 sequence (DNA): TGTGCCAGCAGTTGGACTAGCGGGGGGTCGGGCAATGAGCAGTTCTTC.

This chain links TRBV28 with TRBJ1-5; no reliable D call. CDR1 is MDHEN and CDR2 is SYDVKM in the germline V gene. Between the trimmed V and J ends, which lost 8 bases and 0 bases, there was a span of 17 bases. The CDR3 loop spans 16 amino acids. DNA of the CDR3: TGTGCCAGCCGGACGCAGACACGGGGTAGCAATCAGCCCCAGCATTTT. This translates into CASRTQTRGSNQPQHF.

The chain recombines TRBV19 with TRBJ2-3, with 10 bases fitting TRBD1. The V gene end was trimmed by 2 bases and the J gene end by 3 bases; junction bases not matched to a gene: 11. The CDR3 runs 18 residues. Germline CDR1 LNHDA, CDR2 SQIVND (reference sequence). The CDR3 here is CASSISKNPGQGTDTQYF. The CDR3 DNA reads as TGTGCCAGTAGTATAAGCAAAAATCCGGGACAGGGGACAGATACGCAGTATTTT.

The V and J genes are TRBV5-1 and TRBJ1-1; 9 nucleotides match TRBD1. The CDR3 runs to 16 residues. Trimming cost V 4 bases and J 6 bases; bases outside gene matches: 13. CDR1 and CDR2 (germline): SGHRS, YFSETQ. The CDR3 sequence is CASSGAGTGLRAEAFF. CDR3 sequence (DNA): TGCGCCAGCAGCGGGGCCGGGACAGGGTTGAGGGCTGAAGCTTTCTTT.

This clone was picked up a small number of times. The chain employs TRBV6-1 and TRBJ2-6; D may be TRBD1 (6 bases). Deletions cut 3 bases from V and 4 bases from J, with 13 bases between. Germline values: CDR1 MNHNS, CDR2 SASEGT. The CDR3 covers 16 residues. The CDR3 loop is CASSDGNRVGANVLTF. CDR3 DNA sequence: TGTGCCAGCAGTGACGGTAACAGGGTCGGGGCCAACGTCCTGACTTTC.

The V call is TRBV25-1, the J call TRBJ2-1; D is possibly TRBD2 (5 bases). Per germline, CDR1 MGHDK and CDR2 SYGVNS. This CDR3 spans 15 amino acids. V dropped 3 bases and J dropped 2 bases, with 11 bases sitting between them. This CDR3 reads CASSDSSGAYNEQFF. The CDR3 DNA reads as TGTGCCAGCAGTGATAGCAGCGGAGCCTACAATGAGCAGTTCTTC.

This chain links TRBV7-8 with TRBJ2-7; D perhaps matches TRBD2 (6 bases). Germline-derived CDR1 and CDR2 are SGHVS and FQNEAQ. Trimming took 2 bases from V and 6 from J, leaving 8 bases between them. This CDR3 is built from 12 residues. CDR3 residues: CASSLYGGEQYF. The DNA for the CDR3 is TGTGCCAGCAGCTTATACGGGGGCGAGCAGTACTTC.

In its sample, this clone was seen once. In DNA form, the CDR3 reads TGTGCCAGCAGCTTGACAGGGGGTTTTGGGGCCAACGTCCTGACTTTC. Amino acid sequence: CASSLTGGFGANVLTF. The chain combines TRBV27 with TRBJ2-6; 9 bases line up with TRBD1. Per the germline V gene, CDR1 is MNHEY and CDR2 is SMNVEV (reference sequence). The CDR3 runs 16 residues. V shed 6 bases, J shed 3 bases, and the junction held 6 bases outside the gene matches.

This clone was seen a few times. The gene calls are TRBV19 and TRBJ1-4, with D perhaps TRBD1 (6 bases). Germline loops: CDR1 LNHDA, CDR2 SQIVND (reference sequence). CDR3 size: 16 residues. Trimming took off 6 bases at V and 6 bases at J, with 20 bases between the two ends. Written as DNA, the CDR3 is TGTGCCAGTAGGAGGGCTTTAGGGACATCCGATGAAAAACTGTTTTTT. The encoded protein is CASRRALGTSDEKLFF.

The chain carries TRBV14 and TRBJ1-6, with 7 positions matching TRBD1. V trimming: 2 bases; J trimming: 7 bases; junction bases outside the gene matches: 2. CDR3 size: 14 residues. CDR1 and CDR2 from the germline V gene are SGHDN and FVKESK. CDR3 sequence reads: CASSQNRGNSPLHF. DNA for the CDR3: TGTGCCAGCAGCCAAAACAGGGGAAATTCACCCCTCCACTTT.

The chain carries TRBV7-9 and TRBJ1-6; 8 positions agree with TRBD1. Unmatched junction bases numbered 4, after V lost 5 bases and J lost 4 bases. From germline, CDR1 is SEHNR and CDR2 FQNEAQ (reference sequence). The CDR3 is made up of 15 amino acids. Here the CDR3 reads CASSGRQGYNSPLHF. The CDR3 coding sequence is TGTGCCAGCAGCGGGCGACAGGGGTATAATTCACCCCTCCACTTT.

The chain employs TRBV21-1 and TRBJ2-7; the table's D call, TRBD2, was not checked against the DNA. TRBV21-1 is designated a pseudogene. The CDR3 is 15 amino acids. This CDR3 is CASSRRTSRRYEQYF. The CDR3 DNA reads TGTGCCAGCAGCAGACGGACTAGTCGAAGGTACGAGCAGTACTTC.

Comment on this clone: This same CDR3 is encoded by further DNA sequences in the sample. The chain employs TRBV19 and TRBJ1-1; TRBD1 matches at 7 bases. Germline trimming cut 3 bases from V and 1 base from J; bases unmatched to any gene: 8. The CDR3 has 16 amino acids. Germline V CDR1 and CDR2: LNHDA, SQIVND (reference sequence). The CDR3 sequence is CASSISGGGRNTEAFF. CDR3 DNA: TGTGCCAGTAGTATCTCAGGGGGAGGTCGGAACACTGAAGCTTTCTTT. Complete variable domain (other parts from reference TRBV19 and TRBJ1-1): DGGITQSPKYLFRKEGQNVTLSCEQNLNHDAMYWYRQDPGQGLRLIYYSQIVNDFQKGDIAEGYSVSREKKESFPLTVTSAQKNPTAFYLCASSISGGGRNTEAFFGQGTRLTVV.